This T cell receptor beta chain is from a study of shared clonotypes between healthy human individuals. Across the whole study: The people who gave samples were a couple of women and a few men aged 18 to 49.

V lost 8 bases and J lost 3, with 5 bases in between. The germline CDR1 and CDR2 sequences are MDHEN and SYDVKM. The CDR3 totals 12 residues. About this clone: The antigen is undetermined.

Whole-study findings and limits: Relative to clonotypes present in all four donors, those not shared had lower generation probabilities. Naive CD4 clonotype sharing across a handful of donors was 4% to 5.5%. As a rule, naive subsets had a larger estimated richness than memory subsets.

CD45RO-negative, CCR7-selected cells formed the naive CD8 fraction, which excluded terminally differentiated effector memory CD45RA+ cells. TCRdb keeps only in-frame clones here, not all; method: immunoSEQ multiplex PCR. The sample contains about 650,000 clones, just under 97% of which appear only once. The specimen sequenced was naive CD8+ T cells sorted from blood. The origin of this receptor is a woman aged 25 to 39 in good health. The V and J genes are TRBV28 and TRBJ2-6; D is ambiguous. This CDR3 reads CASLSGANVLTF. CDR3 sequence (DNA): TGTGCCAGCCTCAGTGGGGCCAACGTCCTGACTTTC.